This TCR beta chain was sequenced for a study of Ad26.COV2.S vaccination and SARS-CoV-2 variants. Whole-study context: Participant was drawn from the COV1001 Ad26.COV2.S trial arm.

The assay was immunoSEQ multiplex PCR, and TCRdb's table has in-frame clones only and misses some. The sample yields roughly 680,000 clones, 89% seen once. Sample treatment: around 19 received Ad26.COV2.S at low or high dose, single or two shots; about 5 received placebo; per-sample allocation not given. Sampling took place 63 days after the first vaccine or placebo injection. V lost 4 bases, J lost 9 bases, and 16 bases lay in between. The germline gives CDR1 SGHDT, CDR2 YYEEEE. The CDR3 length is 13 residues. The sequence came from a person between 18 and 65 years old who received the Ad26.COV2.S COVID-19 vaccine or a placebo. Sequencing used peripheral blood, obtained in a trial of Ad26.COV2.S vaccine versus placebo. The chain recombines TRBV5-6 with TRBJ1-2; D may be TRBD1 (6 bases). Here the CDR3 reads CASSEYRDTRYTF. The DNA for the CDR3 is TGTGCCAGCAGCGAGTACCGGGACACCCGCTACACCTTC.